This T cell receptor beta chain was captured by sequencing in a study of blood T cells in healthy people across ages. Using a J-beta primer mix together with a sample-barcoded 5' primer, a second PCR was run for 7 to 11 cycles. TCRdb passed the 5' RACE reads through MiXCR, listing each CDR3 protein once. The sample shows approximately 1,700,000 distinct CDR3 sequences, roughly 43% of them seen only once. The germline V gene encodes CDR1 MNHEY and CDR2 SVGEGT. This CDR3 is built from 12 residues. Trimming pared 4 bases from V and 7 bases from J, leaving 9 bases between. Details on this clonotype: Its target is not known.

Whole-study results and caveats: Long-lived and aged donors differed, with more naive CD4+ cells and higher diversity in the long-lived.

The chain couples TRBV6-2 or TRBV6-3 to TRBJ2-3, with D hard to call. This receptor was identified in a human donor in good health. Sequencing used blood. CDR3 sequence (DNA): TGTGCCAGCAGTTCTACAGCTTATACGCAGTATTTT. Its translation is CASSSTAYTQYF.